Following are 20 T cell receptor beta chains from one sample sequenced in a study of CD8 T cells in Susac syndrome. The RNA, roughly 0.45 to 1 ug, was put through reverse transcription using random hexamers. TCRdb fed the immunoSEQ multiplex PCR reads into MiXCR, producing one record per CDR3 protein. The table has hundreds of thousands of distinct CDR3 sequences, approximately 95% seen once. Sample: CD4+ T cells from PBMCs. The receptor source for this set is a human donor with multiple sclerosis.

The V call is TRBV28, the J call TRBJ2-7; D tentatively reads TRBD1 or TRBD2 (7 bases each). The germline CDR1 and CDR2 sequences are MDHEN and SYDVKM. Between the trimmed V and J ends, which lost 8 bases and 6 bases, there was a span of 17 bases. This CDR3 region has 13 residues. DNA for the CDR3: TGTGCCAGCCACAGGGGAGGGCTGGGCGAGCAGTACTTC. It codes for CASHRGGLGEQYF.

The chain couples TRBV29-1 to TRBJ1-4, with D uncertain. The CDR3 loop spans 12 amino acids. Per the germline V gene, CDR1 is SQVTM and CDR2 is ANQGSEA. Trimming removed 6 bases from V and 7 bases from J, with 12 bases in between. The CDR3, as DNA: TGCAGCGTGGAGGTCGGAGTTGAAAAACTGTTTTTT. The encoded protein is CSVEVGVEKLFF.

This clonotype was detected only a few times. The V and J genes are TRBV5-4 and TRBJ1-2; no clear D gene. This CDR3 contains 12 residues. V was cut by 1 base and J by 4 bases, with 5 bases left in between. In germline, CDR1 is SGHNT, CDR2 YYREEE (reference sequence). CDR3 sequence (DNA): TGTGCCAGCAGCTTGCACAGCTATGGCTACACCTTC. This gives the protein CASSLHSYGYTF.

This sequence joins TRBV25-1 and TRBJ2-2; 7 bases align to TRBD2. The germline V gene has CDR1 MGHDK and CDR2 SYGVNS. J was trimmed by 6 bases and V by 10 bases; bases with no gene match: 8. The CDR3 spans 13 residues. CDR3 DNA sequence: TGTGCCACCGGGGGGTTGGGCGCCGGGGAGCTGTTTTTT. It yields the protein CATGGLGAGELFF. Looking up the rest from reference TRBV25-1 and TRBJ2-2 gives the full variable domain: EADIYQTPRYLVIGTGKKITLECSQTMGHDKMYWYQQDPGMELHLIHYSYGVNSTEKGDLSSESTVSRIRTEHFPLTLESARPSHTSQYLCATGGLGAGELFFGEGSRLTVL.

The J gene is TRBJ1-1, the V gene TRBV11-2; 7 bases agree with TRBD1. This CDR3 spans 16 amino acids. Germline CDR1 SGHAT, CDR2 FQNNGV. J was trimmed by 5 bases and V by 3 bases; bases with no gene match: 12. CDR3 coding DNA: TGTGCCAGCAGCTTTAGGAGGGGGCGTGGTGGGACTGAAGCTTTCTTT. This gives the protein CASSFRRGRGGTEAFF.

The chain is built from TRBV30 and TRBJ1-2; no definite D call. V lost 2 bases, J lost 2 bases, and 6 bases lay in between. Per germline, CDR1 GTSNPN and CDR2 SVGIG (reference sequence). The CDR3 loop spans 12 amino acids. CDR3 nucleotides: TGTGCCTGGAGTCGTCTGAACTATGGCTACACCTTC. This encodes CAWSRLNYGYTF.

The V gene is TRBV20-1, the J gene TRBJ1-1; no reliable D call. Per germline, CDR1 DFQATT and CDR2 SNEGSKA (reference sequence). V lost 3 bases to trimming and J lost 6 bases, with 11 bases between them. The CDR3 runs to 12 residues. The CDR3 loop is CSARGARAEAFF. The CDR3 DNA follows: TGCAGTGCTAGGGGCGCCCGCGCTGAAGCTTTCTTT.

This chain uses TRBV29-1 with TRBJ1-1; D is ambiguous. CDR1 is SQVTM and CDR2 is ANQGSEA in the germline V gene. Trimming removed 7 bases at V and 6 bases at J, with 15 bases between. CDR3 size: 12 residues. This CDR3 reads CSGSRTPPEAFF. The CDR3, as DNA: TGCAGCGGTTCAAGGACCCCTCCTGAAGCTTTCTTT.

The chain recombines TRBV2 with TRBJ2-7; no reliable D call. The CDR3 is 13 amino acids. V lost 1 base to trimming and J lost 4 bases, with 8 bases between them. CDR1 and CDR2 from the germline V gene are SNHLY and FYNNEI. In DNA, the CDR3 is TGTGCCAGCAGTGAAGGACTCGGTTACGAGCAGTACTTC. It specifies CASSEGLGYEQYF.

V and J are TRBV10-3 and TRBJ1-2; no clear D. The germline V gene has CDR1 ENHRY and CDR2 SYGVKD. Between the trimmed V and J ends, which lost 7 bases and 3 bases, there was a span of 12 bases. The CDR3 runs 13 residues. The CDR3 DNA is TGTGCCATCACGCCGGATTCTGACTATGGCTACACCTTC. Amino acid sequence: CAITPDSDYGYTF.

The gene calls are TRBV20-1 and TRBJ2-7, with D maybe TRBD1 (6 bases). CDR3 length: 15 amino acids. The germline gives CDR1 DFQATT, CDR2 SNEGSKA (reference sequence). V was shortened by 0 bases and J by 2 bases, with 14 bases between the two germline ends. The CDR3, as DNA: TGCAGTGCTAGAGAGGGGAGCGGACAGACCTACGAGCAGTACTTC. Translation: CSAREGSGQTYEQYF.

V gene TRBV11-2 combines with J gene TRBJ2-1, with D maybe TRBD1 (6 bases). The CDR3 length is 16 residues. V lost 5 bases to trimming and J lost 8 bases, with 22 bases between them. Germline CDR1 SGHAT, CDR2 FQNNGV. CDR3 nucleotides: TGTGCCAGCAGCCACCGAGACGGTTGGGGGCGGGATGAGCAGTTCTTC. Translating gives CASSHRDGWGRDEQFF.

The chain combines TRBV7-9 with TRBJ2-7; 8 bases agree with TRBD1. The V gene's germline CDR1 is SEHNR and CDR2 FQNEAQ (reference sequence). The CDR3 extends over 14 amino acids. Germline trimming cut 4 bases from V and 5 bases from J; bases unmatched to any gene: 7. The CDR3 reads CASSSRLDRDEQYF. The CDR3 DNA is TGTGCCAGCAGCTCAAGATTGGACAGGGACGAGCAGTACTTC.

The V gene is TRBV27, the J gene TRBJ2-7; 9 nucleotides align to TRBD1. This CDR3 has 16 residues. Germline lookup yields CDR1 MNHEY and CDR2 SMNVEV (reference sequence). The J segment lost 9 bases and the V segment lost 1 base, leaving 13 bases of the junction unmatched. This CDR3 reads CASSLLRTGAPSLQYF. The CDR3 bases are TGTGCCAGCAGTTTATTAAGGACAGGGGCGCCAAGTCTGCAGTACTTC.

The chain is built from TRBV5-6 and TRBJ2-5; 7 nucleotides agree with TRBD1. Germline CDR1 and CDR2: SGHDT and YYEEEE. CDR3 length: 15 amino acids. With V trimmed by 3 bases and J by 2 bases, 7 bases remained unmatched. The CDR3 loop reads CASSSRQGVQETQYF. DNA of the CDR3: TGTGCCAGCAGCTCCCGGCAGGGGGTACAAGAGACCCAGTACTTC.

The V call is TRBV5-1, the J call TRBJ2-3; 7 bases agree with TRBD1. Trimming took 5 bases from V and 2 from J; bases not matched to a gene: 14. Germline-derived CDR1 and CDR2 are SGHRS and YFSETQ. The CDR3 has 17 residues. CDR3 DNA sequence: TGCGCCAGCAGTTTGTCGGGACAGACCGATCTCACAGATACGCAGTATTTT. Protein sequence: CASSLSGQTDLTDTQYF.

In the case of this clonotype: A junction boundary mismatches the germline segment, possibly from a read error. The chain is built from TRBV29-1 and TRBJ2-7, with D possibly matching TRBD2 (6 bases). The CDR3 runs to 11 residues. Germline lookup yields CDR1 SQVTM and CDR2 ANQGSEA. The chain's CDR3 is CSVEDPPTRGF. DNA for the CDR3: TGCAGCGTTGAAGACCCTCCCACGCGGGGCTTC.

The count of this clonotype is one. V usage is TRBV4-1 and J usage is TRBJ2-1; a possible D gene is TRBD2 (5 bases). The CDR3 contains 16 residues. Germline V gene data show CDR1 as MGHRA and CDR2 as YSYEKL. Trimming cost V 5 bases and J 4 bases, with 18 bases left between them. The CDR3 region is CASSITSGSGYNEQFF. In nucleotides, the CDR3 is TGCGCCAGCAGCATTACATCCGGATCGGGATACAATGAGCAGTTCTTC.

V and J are TRBV4-2 and TRBJ2-3; tentatively, D is TRBD1 or TRBD2 (8 bases each). Trimming pared 4 bases from V and 3 bases from J, leaving 32 bases between. Germline CDR1 is LGHNA and CDR2 is YNFKEQ. CDR3 length: 21 residues. The chain's CDR3 is CASSPKRGGIPGGAKTDTQYF. In DNA form, the CDR3 reads TGTGCCAGCAGCCCGAAACGCGGGGGGATCCCAGGGGGCGCGAAGACAGATACGCAGTATTTT.

The chain recombines TRBV20-1 with TRBJ2-3; TRBD2 is a possible D gene (6 bases). CDR3 size: 13 residues. The V end was cut by 7 bases, the J end by 4 bases, with 15 bases between. Germline lookup yields CDR1 DFQATT and CDR2 SNEGSKA (reference sequence). CDR3 loop: CSVGDLAADTQYF. The CDR3 DNA follows: TGCAGTGTGGGGGACTTAGCTGCAGATACGCAGTATTTT.